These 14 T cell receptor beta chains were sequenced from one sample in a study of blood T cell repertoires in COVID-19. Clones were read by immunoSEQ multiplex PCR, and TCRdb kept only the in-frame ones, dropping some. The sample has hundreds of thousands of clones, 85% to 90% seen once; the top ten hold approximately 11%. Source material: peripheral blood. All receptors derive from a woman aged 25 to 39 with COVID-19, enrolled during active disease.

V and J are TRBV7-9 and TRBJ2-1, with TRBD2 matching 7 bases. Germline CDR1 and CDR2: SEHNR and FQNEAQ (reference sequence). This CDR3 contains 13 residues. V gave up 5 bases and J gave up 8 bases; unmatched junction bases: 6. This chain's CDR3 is CASSGTILHEQFF. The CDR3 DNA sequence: TGTGCCAGCAGCGGGACTATCCTTCATGAGCAGTTCTTC.

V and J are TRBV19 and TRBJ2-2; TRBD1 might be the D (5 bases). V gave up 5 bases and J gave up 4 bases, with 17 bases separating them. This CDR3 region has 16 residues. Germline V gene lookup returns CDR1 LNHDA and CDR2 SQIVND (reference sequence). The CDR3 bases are TGTGCCAGTAGTCCGACAGCCCGACGAGGCACCGGGGAGCTGTTTTTT. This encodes CASSPTARRGTGELFF.

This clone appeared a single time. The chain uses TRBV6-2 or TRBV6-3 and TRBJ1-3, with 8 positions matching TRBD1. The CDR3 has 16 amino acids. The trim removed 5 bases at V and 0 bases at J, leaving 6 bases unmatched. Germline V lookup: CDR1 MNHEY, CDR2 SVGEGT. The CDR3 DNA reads TGTGCCAGCAGTGACAGGGGACTGACCTCTGGAAACACCATATATTTT. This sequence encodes CASSDRGLTSGNTIYF.

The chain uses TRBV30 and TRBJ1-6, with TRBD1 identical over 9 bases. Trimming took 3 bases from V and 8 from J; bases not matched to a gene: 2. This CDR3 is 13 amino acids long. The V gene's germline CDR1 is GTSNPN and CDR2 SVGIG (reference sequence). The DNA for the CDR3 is TGTGCCTGGAGCCGGGACAGGGATTCACCCCTCCACTTT. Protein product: CAWSRDRDSPLHF.

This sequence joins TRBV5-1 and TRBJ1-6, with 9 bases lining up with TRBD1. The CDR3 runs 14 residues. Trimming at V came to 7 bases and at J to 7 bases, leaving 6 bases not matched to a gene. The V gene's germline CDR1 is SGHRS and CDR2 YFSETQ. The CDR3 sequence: CASEVGQGNSPLHF. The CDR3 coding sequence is TGCGCCAGCGAAGTGGGACAGGGAAATTCACCCCTCCACTTT.

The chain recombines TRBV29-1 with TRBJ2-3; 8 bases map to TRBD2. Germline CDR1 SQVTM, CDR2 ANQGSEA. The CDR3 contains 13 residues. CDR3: CIPSGTRSHTQYF. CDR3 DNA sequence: TGCATCCCCTCCGGGACTAGGTCCCATACGCAGTATTTT.

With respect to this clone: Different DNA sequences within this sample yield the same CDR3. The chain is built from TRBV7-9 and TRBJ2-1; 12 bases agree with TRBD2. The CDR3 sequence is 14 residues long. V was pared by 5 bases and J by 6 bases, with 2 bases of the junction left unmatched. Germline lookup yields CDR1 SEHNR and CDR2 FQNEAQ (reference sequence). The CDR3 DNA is TGTGCCAGCAGCGGACTAGCGGGGATCAATGAGCAGTTCTTC. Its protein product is CASSGLAGINEQFF. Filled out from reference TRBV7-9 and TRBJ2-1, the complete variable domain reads DTGVSQNPRHKITKRGQNVTFRCDPISEHNRLYWYRQTLGQGPEFLTYFQNEAQLEKSRLLSDRFSAERPKGSFSTLEIQRTEQGDSAMYLCASSGLAGINEQFFGPGTRLTVL.

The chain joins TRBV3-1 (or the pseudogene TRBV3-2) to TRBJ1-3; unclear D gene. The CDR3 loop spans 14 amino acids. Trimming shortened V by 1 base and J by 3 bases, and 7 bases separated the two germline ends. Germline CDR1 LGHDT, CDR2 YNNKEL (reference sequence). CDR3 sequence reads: CASSQGSGGNTIYF. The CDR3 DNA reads TGTGCCAGCAGCCAAGGTTCGGGTGGAAACACCATATATTTT.

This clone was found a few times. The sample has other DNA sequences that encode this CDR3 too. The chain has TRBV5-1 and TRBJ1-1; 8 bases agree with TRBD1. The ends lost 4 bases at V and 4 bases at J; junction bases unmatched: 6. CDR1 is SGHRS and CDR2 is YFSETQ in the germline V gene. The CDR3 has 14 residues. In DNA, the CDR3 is TGCGCCAGCAGCGACACAGGGGGAACCACTGAAGCTTTCTTT. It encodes CASSDTGGTTEAFF.

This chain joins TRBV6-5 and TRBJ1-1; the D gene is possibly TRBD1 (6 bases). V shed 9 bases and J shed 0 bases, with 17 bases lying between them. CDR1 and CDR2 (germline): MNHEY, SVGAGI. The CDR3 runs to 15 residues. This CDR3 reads CASHPHRAVNTEAFF. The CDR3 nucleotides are TGTGCCAGTCACCCGCACAGGGCAGTGAACACTGAAGCTTTCTTT.

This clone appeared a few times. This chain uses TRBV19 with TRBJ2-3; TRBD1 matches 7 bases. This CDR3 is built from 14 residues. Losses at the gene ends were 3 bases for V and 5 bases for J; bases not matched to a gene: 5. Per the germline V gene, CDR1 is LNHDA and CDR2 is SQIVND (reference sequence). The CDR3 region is CASSMVQGRDTQYF. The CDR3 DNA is TGTGCCAGTAGTATGGTACAGGGGAGAGATACGCAGTATTTT.

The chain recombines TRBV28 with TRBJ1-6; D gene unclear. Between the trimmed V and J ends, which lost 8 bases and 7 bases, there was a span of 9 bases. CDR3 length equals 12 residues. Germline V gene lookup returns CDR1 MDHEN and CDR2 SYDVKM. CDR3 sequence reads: CASSGGNSPLHF. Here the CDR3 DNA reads TGTGCCAGCTCTGGCGGGAATTCACCCCTCCACTTT.

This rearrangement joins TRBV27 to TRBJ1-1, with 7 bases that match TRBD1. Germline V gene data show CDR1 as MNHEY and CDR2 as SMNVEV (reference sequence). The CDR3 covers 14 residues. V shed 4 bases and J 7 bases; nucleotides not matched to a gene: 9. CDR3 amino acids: CASSYLGGLNEAFF. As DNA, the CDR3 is TGTGCCAGCAGTTATTTAGGGGGCCTCAATGAAGCTTTCTTT.

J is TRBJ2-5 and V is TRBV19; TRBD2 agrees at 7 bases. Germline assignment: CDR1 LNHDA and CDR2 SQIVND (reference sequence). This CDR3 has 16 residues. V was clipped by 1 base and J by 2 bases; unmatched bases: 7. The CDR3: CASSIGASGSQETQYF. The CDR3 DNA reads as TGTGCCAGTAGTATAGGTGCTAGCGGCTCTCAAGAGACCCAGTACTTC.